A selection of T cell receptor beta chains follows, all from one sample in a study of CD8+CD57+ T cells in acquired aplastic anemia. TCRdb recomputed calls from the reads with MiXCR, one row per CDR3 protein. This table holds roughly 80,000 distinct CDR3 sequences, under 80% found once. Sequenced input: sorted CD4+, CD8+, or CD8+CD57+ T cells (not recorded which) from PBMCs. The receptor set was obtained from a human donor with aplastic anemia. Each CDR3 is given with its conserved first and last residue. A D gene is named only where the DNA matches it firmly. The size field is filled for only some rows; it gives once, few, many or a size class.

NA,TRBV7-9,NA,TRBJ1-2,TGTGCCAGCAGCTTAAACGGCTACACCTTC,CASSLNGYTF
NA,TRBV7-2,NA,TRBJ1-1,TGTGCCAGCAGGATAGGAAGTGAAGCTTTCTTT,CASRIGSEAFF
NA,TRBV20-1,NA,TRBJ1-2,TGCAGTGCTCCACAGGGTTCCGGATATGGCTACACCTTC,CSAPQGSGYGYTF
NA,TRBV11-2,NA,TRBJ1-6,TGTGCCAGCCTAACCAGTACAAGGGTGGGAGCTTCACCCCTCCACTTC,CASLTSTRVGASPLHF
NA,TRBV29-1,TRBD1,TRBJ1-2,TGCAGCGTTGAAGGTCGCACAGGGGACTATGGCTACACCTTC,CSVEGRTGDYGYTF
NA,TRBV7-2,TRBD1,TRBJ2-7,TGTGCCAGCAGCGTCAGACAGGGGGAGCAGTACTTC,CASSVRQGEQYF
NA,TRBV13,NA,TRBJ1-1,TGTGCCAGCAGCTCCTGGAGAAGTTTTGAAGCTTTCTTT,CASSSWRSFEAFF
NA,TRBV5-4,TRBD2,TRBJ2-5,TGTGCCAGCAGCTTGGTTTTAGCGGGGCAAGAGACCCAGTGCTTC,CASSLVLAGQETQCF
NA,TRBV7-6,NA,TRBJ2-7,TGTGCCAGCAGCCTCTCGGACTCCTACGAGCAGTACTTC,CASSLSDSYEQYF
NA,TRBV9,NA,TRBJ2-7,TGTGCCAGCAGCGAGGGGGGCCAAGGCCACGAGCAGTACTTC,CASSEGGQGHEQYF
NA,TRBV7-9,NA,TRBJ2-1,TGTGCCAGCAGCCCCCCCGGATGGGAGCGTGAGCAGTTCTTC,CASSPPGWEREQFF
NA,TRBV7-3,NA,TRBJ2-5,TGTGCCAGCAGCTTAATCCCGTTAGAGACCCAGTACTTC,CASSLIPLETQYF
NA,TRBV19,NA,TRBJ1-1,TGTGCCAGTATTAAGGGGAACACTGAAGCTTTCTTT,CASIKGNTEAFF
many,TRBV19,NA,TRBJ1-1,TGTGCCAGTAGTATAGGCAGGAACACTGAAGCTTTCTTT,CASSIGRNTEAFF
NA,TRBV9,NA,TRBJ2-5,TGTGCCAGCAGCGCCCCGCAGGGGGGTAGGGAGACCCAGTACTTC,CASSAPQGGRETQYF
NA,TRBV2,TRBD1,TRBJ1-2,TGTGCCAGCAGTGAAGGAATAGGGGGCAACTATGGCTACACCTTC,CASSEGIGGNYGYTF
NA,TRBV7-9,NA,TRBJ2-1,TGTGCCTGGAGTGTAGGGGGCAATGAGCAGTTCTTC,CAWSVGGNEQFF
NA,TRBV7-9,NA,TRBJ2-7,TGTGCCAGCAGCTTAAACGGGGTCGAGCAGTACTTC,CASSLNGVEQYF
NA,TRBV12-3/TRBV12-4,NA,TRBJ1-2,TGTGCCAGCAGTGGGACAAGCTATGGCTACACCTTC,CASSGTSYGYTF
NA,TRBV24-1,TRBD1,TRBJ1-1,TGTGCCACCAGTGATTTACGACCGACAGGGATCACTGAAGCTTTCTTT,CATSDLRPTGITEAFF
NA,TRBV29-1,NA,TRBJ2-6,TGCAGCGCCACAGGAATTTCTGGGGCCAACGTCCTGACTTTC,CSATGISGANVLTF
many,TRBV2,NA,TRBJ1-5,TGTGCCAGCATGAGCGGGGCAACGAGCAATCAGCCCCAGCATTTT,CASMSGATSNQPQHF
NA,TRBV20-1,TRBD1,TRBJ2-7,TGCAGTGCCAAACATCCTGACAGGGATATCACCTACGAGCAGTACTTC,CSAKHPDRDITYEQYF
NA,TRBV20-1,NA,TRBJ1-1,TGCAGTGCTAGAGCAGGGAACACTGAAGCTTTCTTT,CSARAGNTEAFF
NA,TRBV29-1,TRBD1,TRBJ2-7,TGCAGCGCCTTGACAGGGGGATCCTACGAGCAGTACTTC,CSALTGGSYEQYF
many,TRBV29-1,NA,TRBJ2-3,TGCAGCGTTGAGACCACACAGGATAGGGATACGCAGTATTTT,CSVETTQDRDTQYF
NA,TRBV25-1,NA,TRBJ2-1,TGTGCCAGCAGTGAAAGGAGGGGTCGGGCTAACTACAATGAGCAGTTCTTC,CASSERRGRANYNEQFF
NA,TRBV25-1,NA,TRBJ2-7,TGTGCCAGCAGTTACTCCCGGACAACCTACGAGCAGTACTTC,CASSYSRTTYEQYF
few,TRBV27,TRBD1,TRBJ1-1,TGTGCCAGCAGCTGGGTTACGGGACAGGGCGCGGCTTTCTTT,CASSWVTGQGAAFF
NA,TRBV10-3,TRBD2,TRBJ2-5,TGTGCCACCACAACTAGCGGGAGAGGAGAGACCCAGTACTTC,CATTTSGRGETQYF
NA,TRBV15,NA,TRBJ1-1,TGTGCCACCACCCCGGGACCATACTTCACTGAAGCTTTCTTT,CATTPGPYFTEAFF
once,TRBV2,TRBD1,TRBJ1-2,TGTGCCAGCAGTGAAGTAGGGCAGGGGGCGCGCTCGAACTATGGCTACACCTTC,CASSEVGQGARSNYGYTF
NA,TRBV3-1,NA,TRBJ1-5,TGTGCCAGCAGCCAAGTTGAGGGATCTCAGCCCCAGCATTTT,CASSQVEGSQPQHF
NA,TRBV15,NA,TRBJ2-4,TGTGCCACCAGCAGAGATAGGGCCCTCCCGGGAGCCAAAAACATTCAGTACTTC,CATSRDRALPGAKNIQYF
few,TRBV15,NA,TRBJ2-3,TGTGCCACCAGCAGCTACTTAGGAGGGGCTGGAGATACGCAGTATTTT,CATSSYLGGAGDTQYF
NA,TRBV27,NA,TRBJ1-6,TGTGCCAGCAATGCTTCACCCCTCCACTTT,CASNASPLHF
NA,TRBV2,NA,TRBJ1-1,TGTGCCAGCAGGAGGGGACACTTCACTGAAGCTTTCTTT,CASRRGHFTEAFF
NA,TRBV5-4,NA,TRBJ2-7,TGTGCCAGCAGCAAAACGGGACCCCGTTCCTACGAGCAGTACTTC,CASSKTGPRSYEQYF
many,TRBV7-8,NA,TRBJ1-1,TGTGCCAGCAGCTTTAGCGGGTATTCCGAGGAGAACACTGAAGCTTTCTTT,CASSFSGYSEENTEAFF
few,TRBV24-1,NA,TRBJ2-5,TGTGCCACCAGTGAAGCCGACAGTAGTCGAGAGACCCAGTACTTC,CATSEADSSRETQYF
NA,TRBV6-1,NA,TRBJ1-2,TGTGCCAGCAGTGAAGTAGGCTACACCTTC,CASSEVGYTF
NA,TRBV29-1,TRBD2,TRBJ2-5,TGCAGCGTTGAATGGACTAGCGGGTATGACGAGACCCAGTACTTC,CSVEWTSGYDETQYF
NA,TRBV10-3,TRBD1,TRBJ1-6,TGTGCCACCCGACAGGGTTCTGATTCACCCCTCCACTTT,CATRQGSDSPLHF
few,TRBV24-1,NA,TRBJ2-2,TGTGCCACCAGGTTCGCCGGGGAGCTGTTTTTT,CATRFAGELFF
NA,TRBV2,NA,TRBJ2-7,TGTGCCAGCAGGGGGGGAACCGTCTCCTACGAGCAGTACTTC,CASRGGTVSYEQYF
NA,TRBV11-1,TRBD1,TRBJ1-5,TGTGCCAGCAGCCTAGCGGTACGACAGGGTGGTCAGCCCCAGCATTTT,CASSLAVRQGGQPQHF
NA,TRBV7-7,TRBD1,TRBJ2-3,TGTGCCAGCAGCTTAGAGGGCAGGGGGGATACGCAGTATTTT,CASSLEGRGDTQYF
NA,TRBV19,TRBD1,TRBJ1-3,TGTGCCAGTAGTTGGGGACAGGGAGGAAACACCATATATTTT,CASSWGQGGNTIYF
NA,TRBV5-6,TRBD1,TRBJ1-2,TGTGCCAGCCTGGACAGGGACGGCTACACCTTC,CASLDRDGYTF
NA,TRBV2,NA,TRBJ2-5,TGTGCCAGCACTATGGACAGAGGGGGCCAAGAGACCCAGTACTTC,CASTMDRGGQETQYF
NA,TRBV25-1,TRBD1,TRBJ1-5,TGTGCCAGCAGTGAATCGGACAGGGCGAATAATCAGCCCCAGCATTTT,CASSESDRANNQPQHF
NA,TRBV25-1,NA,TRBJ2-7,TGTGCCAGCAGTGATTCGGCAGGGGAAATCGGCGAGCAGTACTTC,CASSDSAGEIGEQYF